The rows below give T cell receptor beta chains drawn from one sample of a study of blood T cell repertoires in COVID-19. Generated by immunoSEQ multiplex PCR, the TCRdb table keeps only in-frame clones and is missing some. The profile shows about 61,000 clones, about 88% of them singletons. Specimen: peripheral blood. The receptors originated from a man older than 75 in a cohort sampled during active COVID-19. Each CDR3 is given with its conserved first and last residue. The order of the fields is CDR3 protein, V gene, D gene, J gene, clone size. D genes are given only for firm matches. A row's size may be missing; if present it is once, few, many or a size class.

cdr3_aa: CASSLLGQGANNYGYTF; v_call: TRBV27; d_call: TRBD1; j_call: TRBJ1-2; clone_size: NA
cdr3_aa: CASSRGQGGGETQYF; v_call: TRBV11-3; d_call: TRBD1; j_call: TRBJ2-5; clone_size: NA
cdr3_aa: CASSPDRGQGTEAFF; v_call: TRBV18; d_call: TRBD1; j_call: TRBJ1-1; clone_size: NA
cdr3_aa: CATFGQGGGNTIYF; v_call: TRBV19; d_call: TRBD1; j_call: TRBJ1-3; clone_size: once
cdr3_aa: CASSWGQGIYEQYF; v_call: TRBV27; d_call: TRBD1; j_call: TRBJ2-7; clone_size: once
cdr3_aa: CASSLDRGPAEQYF; v_call: TRBV19; d_call: TRBD1; j_call: TRBJ2-7; clone_size: once
cdr3_aa: CASSYTEHTEAFF; v_call: TRBV6-5; d_call: NA; j_call: TRBJ1-1; clone_size: once
cdr3_aa: CASSVQPSGANVLTF; v_call: TRBV5-1; d_call: NA; j_call: TRBJ2-6; clone_size: NA
cdr3_aa: CASSQPGQQEQYF; v_call: TRBV3-1/TRBV3-2; d_call: TRBD1; j_call: TRBJ2-7; clone_size: NA
cdr3_aa: CASSLSGSVNTEAFF; v_call: TRBV6-5; d_call: NA; j_call: TRBJ1-1; clone_size: NA
cdr3_aa: CASSATGSSYNSPLHF; v_call: TRBV9; d_call: TRBD1; j_call: TRBJ1-6; clone_size: once
cdr3_aa: CASTLQGGSNTGELFF; v_call: TRBV19; d_call: NA; j_call: TRBJ2-2; clone_size: NA
cdr3_aa: CASSRTSLTDTQYF; v_call: TRBV3-1/TRBV3-2; d_call: NA; j_call: TRBJ2-3; clone_size: NA
cdr3_aa: CASSQETDPEAFF; v_call: TRBV4-2; d_call: NA; j_call: TRBJ1-1; clone_size: NA
cdr3_aa: CASSPGQGSGNTIYF; v_call: TRBV4-1; d_call: TRBD1; j_call: TRBJ1-3; clone_size: NA
cdr3_aa: CASSKSGRSADTQYF; v_call: TRBV9; d_call: NA; j_call: TRBJ2-3; clone_size: NA
cdr3_aa: CASSELPSYGYTF; v_call: TRBV2; d_call: NA; j_call: TRBJ1-2; clone_size: once
cdr3_aa: CAIRPWAPTGLDTQYF; v_call: TRBV10-3; d_call: NA; j_call: TRBJ2-3; clone_size: NA
cdr3_aa: CASSPTGGGQPQHF; v_call: TRBV6-5; d_call: TRBD1; j_call: TRBJ1-5; clone_size: NA
cdr3_aa: CASSLETLGDGYTF; v_call: TRBV5-1; d_call: NA; j_call: TRBJ1-2; clone_size: NA
cdr3_aa: CASSLGQGNQPQHF; v_call: TRBV6-5; d_call: NA; j_call: TRBJ1-5; clone_size: NA
cdr3_aa: CASSSSDRGYGYTF; v_call: TRBV5-6; d_call: TRBD1; j_call: TRBJ1-2; clone_size: NA
cdr3_aa: CASSPTSGGARNEQFF; v_call: TRBV3-1/TRBV3-2; d_call: TRBD2; j_call: TRBJ2-1; clone_size: NA
cdr3_aa: CASSTSRHYNEQFF; v_call: TRBV6-5; d_call: NA; j_call: TRBJ2-1; clone_size: NA
cdr3_aa: CASSEGQARNYGYTF; v_call: TRBV25-1; d_call: TRBD1; j_call: TRBJ1-2; clone_size: once
cdr3_aa: CASSLSTAGKNIQYF; v_call: TRBV7-3; d_call: NA; j_call: TRBJ2-4; clone_size: NA
cdr3_aa: CASSQGGQGNNEKLFF; v_call: TRBV4-1; d_call: TRBD1; j_call: TRBJ1-4; clone_size: NA
cdr3_aa: CASSQYVGANTEAFF; v_call: TRBV14; d_call: NA; j_call: TRBJ1-1; clone_size: few
cdr3_aa: CASSSLGQGAETQYF; v_call: TRBV6-6; d_call: TRBD1; j_call: TRBJ2-5; clone_size: NA
cdr3_aa: CASNRVGLPDTQYF; v_call: TRBV6-5; d_call: NA; j_call: TRBJ2-3; clone_size: NA
cdr3_aa: CASSPGGGDGANVLTF; v_call: TRBV6-2/TRBV6-3; d_call: TRBD2; j_call: TRBJ2-6; clone_size: NA
cdr3_aa: CASSLGGPSGRAQYF; v_call: TRBV5-8; d_call: TRBD2; j_call: TRBJ2-3; clone_size: NA
cdr3_aa: CASSPSDDRGDQPQHF; v_call: TRBV3-1/TRBV3-2; d_call: TRBD1; j_call: TRBJ1-5; clone_size: NA
cdr3_aa: CASASGRAGEQFF; v_call: TRBV19; d_call: TRBD2; j_call: TRBJ2-1; clone_size: few
cdr3_aa: CASSPTIGPAFF; v_call: TRBV27; d_call: NA; j_call: TRBJ1-1; clone_size: NA
cdr3_aa: CASSPTRGGRNEQFF; v_call: TRBV7-3; d_call: TRBD2; j_call: TRBJ2-1; clone_size: NA
cdr3_aa: CASSQSERMNTEAFF; v_call: TRBV23-1; d_call: NA; j_call: TRBJ1-1; clone_size: NA
cdr3_aa: CASSLWSSGTRETQYF; v_call: TRBV27; d_call: TRBD2; j_call: TRBJ2-5; clone_size: once
cdr3_aa: CASSRGSDEKLFF; v_call: TRBV6-2/TRBV6-3; d_call: NA; j_call: TRBJ1-4; clone_size: NA
cdr3_aa: CASSSRQGPEAFF; v_call: TRBV27; d_call: NA; j_call: TRBJ1-1; clone_size: NA
cdr3_aa: CASSNQQGYGYTF; v_call: TRBV5-6; d_call: TRBD1; j_call: TRBJ1-2; clone_size: NA
cdr3_aa: CASSLSAGQGYEQYF; v_call: TRBV6-5; d_call: TRBD1; j_call: TRBJ2-7; clone_size: NA
cdr3_aa: CASSYTSSTGVYTF; v_call: TRBV6-5; d_call: TRBD1; j_call: TRBJ1-2; clone_size: NA
cdr3_aa: CASSRGLAGGKRETQYF; v_call: TRBV5-1; d_call: TRBD2; j_call: TRBJ2-5; clone_size: once
cdr3_aa: CSVGGLTGELFF; v_call: TRBV29-1; d_call: NA; j_call: TRBJ2-2; clone_size: NA